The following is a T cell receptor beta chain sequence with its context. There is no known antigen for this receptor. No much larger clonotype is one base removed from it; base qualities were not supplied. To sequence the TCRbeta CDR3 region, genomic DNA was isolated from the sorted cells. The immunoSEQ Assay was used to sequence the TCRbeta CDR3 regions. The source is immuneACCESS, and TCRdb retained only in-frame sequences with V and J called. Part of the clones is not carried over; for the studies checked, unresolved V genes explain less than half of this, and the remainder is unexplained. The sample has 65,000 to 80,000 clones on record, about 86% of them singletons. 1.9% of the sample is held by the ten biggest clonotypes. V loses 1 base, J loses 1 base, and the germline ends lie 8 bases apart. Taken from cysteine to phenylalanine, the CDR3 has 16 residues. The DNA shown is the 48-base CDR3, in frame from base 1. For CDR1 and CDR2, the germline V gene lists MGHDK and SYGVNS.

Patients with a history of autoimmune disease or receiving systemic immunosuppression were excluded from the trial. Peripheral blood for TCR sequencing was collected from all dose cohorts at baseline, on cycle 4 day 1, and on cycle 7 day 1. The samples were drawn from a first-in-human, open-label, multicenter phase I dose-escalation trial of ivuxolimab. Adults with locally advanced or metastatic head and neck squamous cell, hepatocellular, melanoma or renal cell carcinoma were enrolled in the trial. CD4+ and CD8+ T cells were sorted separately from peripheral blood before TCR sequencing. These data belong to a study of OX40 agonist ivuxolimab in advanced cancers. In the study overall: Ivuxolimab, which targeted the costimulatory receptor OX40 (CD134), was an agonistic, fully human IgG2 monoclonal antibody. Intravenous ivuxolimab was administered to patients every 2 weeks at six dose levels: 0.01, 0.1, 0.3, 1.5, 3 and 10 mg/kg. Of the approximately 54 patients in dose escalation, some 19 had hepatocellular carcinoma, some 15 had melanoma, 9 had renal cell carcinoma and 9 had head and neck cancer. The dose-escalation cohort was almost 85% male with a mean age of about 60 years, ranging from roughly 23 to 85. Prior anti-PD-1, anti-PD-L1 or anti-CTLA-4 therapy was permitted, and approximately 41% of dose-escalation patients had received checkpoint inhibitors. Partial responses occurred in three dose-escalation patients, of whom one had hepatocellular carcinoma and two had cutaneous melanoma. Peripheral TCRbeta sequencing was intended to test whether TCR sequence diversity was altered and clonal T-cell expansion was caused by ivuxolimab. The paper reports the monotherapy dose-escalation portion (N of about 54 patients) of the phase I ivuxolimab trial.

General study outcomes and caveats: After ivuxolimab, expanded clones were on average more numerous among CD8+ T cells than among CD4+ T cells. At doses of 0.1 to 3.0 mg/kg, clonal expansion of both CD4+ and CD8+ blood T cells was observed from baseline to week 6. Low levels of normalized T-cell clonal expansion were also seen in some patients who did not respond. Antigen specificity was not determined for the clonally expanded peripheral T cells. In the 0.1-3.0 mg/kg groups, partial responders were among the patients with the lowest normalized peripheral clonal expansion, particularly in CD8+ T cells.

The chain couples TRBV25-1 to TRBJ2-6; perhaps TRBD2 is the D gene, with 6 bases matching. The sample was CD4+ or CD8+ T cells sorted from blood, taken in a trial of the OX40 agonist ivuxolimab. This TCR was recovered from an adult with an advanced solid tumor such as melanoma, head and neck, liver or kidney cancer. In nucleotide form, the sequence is TGTGCCAGCAGTGAATTCGGGGGTTCTGGGGCCAACGTCCTGACTTTC. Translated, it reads CASSEFGGSGANVLTF.